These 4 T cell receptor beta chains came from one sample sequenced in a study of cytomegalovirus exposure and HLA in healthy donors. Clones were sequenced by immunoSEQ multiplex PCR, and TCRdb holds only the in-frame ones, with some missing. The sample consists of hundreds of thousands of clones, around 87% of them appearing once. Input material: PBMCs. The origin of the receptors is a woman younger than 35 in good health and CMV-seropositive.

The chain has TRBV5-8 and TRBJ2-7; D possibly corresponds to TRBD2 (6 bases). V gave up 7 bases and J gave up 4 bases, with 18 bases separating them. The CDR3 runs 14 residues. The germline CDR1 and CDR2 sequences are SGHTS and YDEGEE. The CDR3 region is CASSRNQGGYEQYF. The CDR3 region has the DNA TGTGCCAGCTCCCGGAACCAGGGAGGTTACGAGCAGTACTTC. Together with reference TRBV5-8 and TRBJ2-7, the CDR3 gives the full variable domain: EAGVTQSPTHLIKTRGQQATLRCSPISGHTSVYWYQQALGLGLQFLLWYDEGEERNRGNFPPRFSGRQFPNYSSELNVNALELEDSALYLCASSRNQGGYEQYFGPGTRLTVT.

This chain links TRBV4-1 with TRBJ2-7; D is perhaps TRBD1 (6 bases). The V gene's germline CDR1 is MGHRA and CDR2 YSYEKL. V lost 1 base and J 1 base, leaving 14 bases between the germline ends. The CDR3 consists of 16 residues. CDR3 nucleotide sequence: TGCGCCAGCAGCCAAGTAGGGGGTAAGGGATCCTACGAGCAGTACTTC. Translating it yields CASSQVGGKGSYEQYF.

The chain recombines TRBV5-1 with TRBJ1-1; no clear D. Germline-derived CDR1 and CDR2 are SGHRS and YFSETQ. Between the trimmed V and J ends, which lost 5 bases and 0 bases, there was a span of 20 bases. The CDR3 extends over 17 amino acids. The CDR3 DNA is TGCGCCAGCAGTCCCGAGTTTTTAGTTTCGATGAACACTGAAGCTTTCTTT. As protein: CASSPEFLVSMNTEAFF.

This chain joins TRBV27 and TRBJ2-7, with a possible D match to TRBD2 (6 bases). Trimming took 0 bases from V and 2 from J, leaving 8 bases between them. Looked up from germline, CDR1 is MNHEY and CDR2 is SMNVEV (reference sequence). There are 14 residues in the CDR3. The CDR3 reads CASSLSRTTYEQYF. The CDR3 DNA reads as TGTGCCAGCAGTTTATCTAGGACTACCTACGAGCAGTACTTC.